Described below is a single T cell receptor (beta chain) sequence and its context. What it recognizes is unknown. This sample stems from a study of T cell responses to AZD1222 COVID-19 vaccine. Overall study findings and caveats: Nearly half of spike-specific TCRs reportedly target variant regions that are unmutated in the B.1.351 and B.1.1.7 variants.

Here immunoSEQ multiplex PCR was the method, and the copy in TCRdb shows in-frame clones only, minus some. The profile shows about 180,000 clones, around 88% of them singletons. The CDR3 is 13 amino acids. Trimming cost V 2 bases and J 8 bases, with 12 bases left between them. Germline CDR1 ENHRY, CDR2 SYGVKD. Sequencing was performed on peripheral blood, taken 28 days after the second AZD1222 dose. This TCR was recovered from an adult who received the AZD1222 COVID-19 vaccine. The chain joins TRBV10-3 to TRBJ1-1; D remains unclear. For the CDR3, the DNA is TGTGCCATCAGTGAGACATTAGAGGGAGAAGCTTTCTTT. Translating it yields CAISETLEGEAFF.